A single sample gave rise to the 17 T cell receptor beta chains below, sequenced in a study of identical twins. TCRdb fed the 5' RACE reads into MiXCR, producing one record per CDR3 protein. The sample records around 550,000 distinct CDR3 sequences, nearly 15% being singletons. These data also featured in a second study, about yellow fever vaccine responses in identical twins.

The specimen sequenced was CD4+ T cells sorted from blood. The source is a woman aged 18-30 years in good health.

In this sample, this clonotype turned up a few times. The rearrangement links TRBV9 to TRBJ2-1; 10 bases line up with TRBD2. The CDR3 is made up of 16 amino acids. V was clipped by 0 bases and J by 7 bases; unmatched bases: 7. CDR1 SGDLS and CDR2 YYNGEE come from the germline V gene. This CDR3 is CASSVATSGGENEQFF. The CDR3 DNA reads as TGTGCCAGCAGCGTAGCTACGAGCGGGGGGGAGAATGAGCAGTTCTTC.

This clonotype was observed a few times. The CDR3 DNA reads TGCAGTGGCCCGGGGGGGTTGGCCGGGGAGCTGTTTTTT. Its translation: CSGPGGLAGELFF. The chain is built from TRBV20-1 and TRBJ2-2; 8 bases agree with TRBD2. J lost 6 bases, V lost 7 bases, and 7 bases had no gene match. The CDR3 has 13 amino acids. Germline V gene lookup returns CDR1 DFQATT and CDR2 SNEGSKA (reference sequence).

This clonotype was seen a handful of times. The chain links TRBV12-3 or TRBV12-4 to TRBJ2-3; D unclear. The CDR3 sequence is 14 residues long. With 7 bases removed from V and 1 base from J, the gap between germline ends came to 12 bases. CDR3 sequence (DNA): TGTGCCAGCACCCGGCCAGGAGGCACAGATACGCAGTATTTT. Translation gives CASTRPGGTDTQYF.

The V and J genes are TRBV7-9 and TRBJ2-7; tentative D call: TRBD2 (6 bases). From germline, CDR1 is SEHNR and CDR2 FQNEAQ (reference sequence). V gave up 1 base and J gave up 12 bases, with 19 bases separating them. There are 14 residues in the CDR3. The CDR3: CASSLVGDWNGWYF. The CDR3 region has the DNA TGTGCCAGCAGCTTAGTCGGGGACTGGAACGGATGGTACTTC.

This chain links TRBV7-6 with TRBJ1-6; possible D gene TRBD1, 5 bases. Germline-derived CDR1 and CDR2 are SGHVS and FNYEAQ. The CDR3 is 13 residues long. Trimming shortened V by 5 bases and J by 6 bases, and 8 bases separated the two germline ends. The CDR3 is CASSTDTNSPLHF. CDR3 coding DNA: TGTGCCAGCAGCACGGACACTAATTCACCCCTCCACTTT.

This clonotype was detected a few times. The genes are TRBV10-3 and TRBJ1-6; D call uncertain. Trimming left V 0 bases short and J 3 bases short, with 12 bases between. CDR1 is ENHRY, CDR2 SYGVKD, per germline. The CDR3 runs to 17 residues. The CDR3 DNA follows: TGTGCCATCAGTGAGTCGGCCCCACAGCTCTATAATTCACCCCTCCACTTT. It is translated as CAISESAPQLYNSPLHF.

This clonotype was picked up a small number of times. The chain carries TRBV28 and TRBJ2-7; no firm D call. Trimming stripped 6 bases from V and 2 bases from J, with 14 bases between. The germline CDR1 and CDR2 sequences are MDHEN and SYDVKM. The CDR3 runs 14 residues. The DNA for the CDR3 is TGTGCCAGCAGGCCCGACGTTATTCCCTACGAGCAGTACTTC. It codes for CASRPDVIPYEQYF. Using reference TRBV28 and TRBJ2-7 for the parts outside the CDR3, the full variable domain is DVKVTQSSRYLVKRTGEKVFLECVQDMDHENMFWYRQDPGLGLRLIYFSYDVKMKEKGDIPEGYSVSREKKERFSLILESASTNQTSMYLCASRPDVIPYEQYFGPGTRLTVT.

This chain joins TRBV5-1 and TRBJ2-7; D is possibly TRBD1 (5 bases). This CDR3 is built from 13 residues. Trimming took off 0 bases at V and 7 bases at J, with 11 bases between the two ends. Germline loops: CDR1 SGHRS, CDR2 YFSETQ. DNA of the CDR3: TGCGCCAGCAGCTTGGGTGTCAGGGATGAGCAGTACGTC. Its protein product is CASSLGVRDEQYV.

The V and J genes are TRBV5-5 and TRBJ2-7, with D hard to call. The V end lost 4 bases, the J end lost 1 base, and 18 bases lay between the germline ends. CDR1 is SGHKS, CDR2 YYEKEE, per germline (reference sequence). The CDR3 extends over 16 amino acids. CDR3 in DNA: TGTGCCAGCAGCCCCCATGGAAGGGCGAGATCCTACGAGCAGTACTTC. Protein sequence: CASSPHGRARSYEQYF.

This rearrangement joins TRBV20-1 to TRBJ1-4; no reliable D call. Trimming cost V 0 bases and J 6 bases, with 11 bases left between them. The CDR3 sequence is 14 residues long. CDR1 is DFQATT and CDR2 is SNEGSKA in the germline V gene (reference sequence). Written as DNA, the CDR3 is TGCAGTGCTAGAGACAGGCGCTCGGATGAAAAACTGTTTTTT. Its translation is CSARDRRSDEKLFF.

The genes are TRBV28 and TRBJ1-2, with D unresolved. Trimming stripped 6 bases from V and 4 bases from J, with 6 bases between. This CDR3 comprises 11 residues. CDR1 is MDHEN and CDR2 is SYDVKM in the germline V gene. In nucleotides, the CDR3 is TGTGCCAGCAGCTATTCCTATGGCTACACCTTC. This gives the protein CASSYSYGYTF.

The chain combines TRBV5-1 with TRBJ2-1; no clear D gene. V gave up 0 bases and J gave up 8 bases, with 12 bases separating them. The CDR3 has 14 residues. Germline assignment: CDR1 SGHRS and CDR2 YFSETQ. CDR3 bases: TGCGCCAGCAGCTTGGGGACCTTGTCGGATGAGCAGTTCTTC. It yields the protein CASSLGTLSDEQFF.

The gene calls are TRBV7-9 and TRBJ1-6; a weak D match, TRBD1 (5 bases). This CDR3 has 14 amino acids. In germline, CDR1 is SEHNR, CDR2 FQNEAQ (reference sequence). Trimming pared 4 bases from V and 3 bases from J, leaving 7 bases between. This CDR3 reads CASSSTVYNSPLHF. CDR3 in DNA: TGTGCCAGCAGCTCGACAGTCTATAATTCACCCCTCCACTTT.

This sequence joins TRBV11-2 and TRBJ2-2, with TRBD2 identical over 10 bases. The CDR3 extends over 16 amino acids. V lost 1 base to trimming and J lost 6 bases; unmatched junction nucleotides: 5. Germline V lookup: CDR1 SGHAT, CDR2 FQNNGV. Here the CDR3 DNA reads TGTGCCAGCAGCTTAGGCTTAGCGGGAGGAGCCGGGGAGCTGTTTTTT. This encodes CASSLGLAGGAGELFF.

The chain employs TRBV11-2 and TRBJ2-5; 7 bases fit TRBD1. CDR1 and CDR2 from the germline V gene are SGHAT and FQNNGV. The CDR3 runs 17 residues. After removal of 5 bases from V and 4 bases from J, the junction contained 16 bases not matched to a gene. CDR3: CASSPYPDRVYGETQYF. The CDR3 bases are TGTGCCAGCAGCCCCTACCCCGACAGGGTATATGGAGAGACCCAGTACTTC.

This clonotype was counted a few times. J is TRBJ2-1 and V is TRBV29-1, with 9 positions matching TRBD1. CDR3 length: 16 amino acids. Trimming at V came to 0 bases and at J to 8 bases, leaving 11 bases not matched to a gene. The germline gives CDR1 SQVTM, CDR2 ANQGSEA. CDR3 in DNA: TGCAGCGTTGAAGAGATAGGGGGACAGGGCTCGGATGAGCAGTTCTTC. Translated: CSVEEIGGQGSDEQFF.

This clonotype was seen a few times. The rearrangement links TRBV20-1 to TRBJ1-1, with 7 bases aligning to TRBD1. The CDR3 runs 15 residues. Trimming removed 1 base from V and 5 bases from J; junction bases left unmatched: 10. The germline V gene has CDR1 DFQATT and CDR2 SNEGSKA (reference sequence). The CDR3 protein is CSARVHRGVGTEAFF. The DNA for the CDR3 is TGCAGTGCTAGAGTCCACAGGGGAGTCGGGACTGAAGCTTTCTTT.